The following is a T cell receptor (beta chain) sequence with its context. Its antigen is unidentified. Each CDR3 protein gets one entry after TCRdb re-called the reads with MiXCR. This table has some 560,000 distinct CDR3 sequences, just under 40% appearing once. These data are taken from a study of T cell repertoires in cytomegalovirus infection. The receptor's source is a human donor in good health (CMV status not recorded). Some clones in this sample may be carry-over from other donors' samples. Material: cultured PBMCs, obtained from culture after CMV antigen stimulation.

CDR3 bases: TGTGCCAGCAGCTTGGTTAGCGGTCCAACCTCCTACGAGCAGTACTTC. Amino acids: CASSLVSGPTSYEQYF. V gene TRBV7-2 combines with J gene TRBJ2-7; the D gene is possibly TRBD2 (6 bases). The CDR3 spans 16 residues. The germline CDR1 and CDR2 sequences are SGHTA and FQGNSA. V shed 3 bases and J shed 0 bases, with 15 bases lying between them.